This entry lists 4 T cell receptor beta chains sequenced from one sample in a study of human T cells and chemical hapten exposure. Time point indicated: patch test 3, about 24 weeks after DPC sensitization. The treatment denotes: therapeutic diphenylcyclopropenone sensitization with weekly scalp DPC. A single record per CDR3 protein comes from TCRdb applying MiXCR to the RACE reads. The table records roughly 50,000 distinct CDR3 sequences, 9.9% of them present only once. The source was whole blood, collected in connection with sensitization to the hapten diphenylcyclopropenone (DPC). Source of these receptors: a woman between 40 and 55 years old with alopecia areata. Some clones in this sample may be carry-over from other donors' samples.

This clonotype occurred many times. The genes are TRBV18 and TRBJ1-1, with 8 bases matching TRBD1. The CDR3 extends over 15 amino acids. The J segment lost 7 bases and the V segment lost 1 base, leaving 8 bases of the junction unmatched. Germline loops: CDR1 KGHSH, CDR2 LQKENI. The CDR3 nucleotides are TGTGCCAGCTCACCACTAGTACAGGGGGAGGTTGAAGCTTTCTTT. Translating gives CASSPLVQGEVEAFF.

This CDR3 reads CASSQDWASPLHF. In DNA, the CDR3 is TGCGCCAGCAGCCAAGATTGGGCCTCACCCCTCCACTTT. The chain joins TRBV4-3 to TRBJ1-6; D is unresolved. There are 13 residues in the CDR3. Between the trimmed V and J ends, which lost 0 bases and 10 bases, there was a span of 7 bases. In germline, CDR1 is LGHNA, CDR2 YSLEER.

The chain joins TRBV29-1 to TRBJ1-2; D gene ambiguous. Germline CDR1 reads SQVTM; CDR2 reads ANQGSEA. The CDR3 sequence is 11 residues long. The V gene lost 4 bases and the J gene lost 0 bases, with 3 bases spanning the gap. The DNA of the CDR3 is TGCAGCGTTGCTTCTAACTATGGCTACACCTTC. Translated: CSVASNYGYTF.

V and J are TRBV11-1 and TRBJ2-4; TRBD1 matches at 8 bases. This CDR3 has 15 residues. The trim removed 1 base at V and 1 base at J, leaving 0 bases unmatched. Germline CDR1 SGHAT, CDR2 FQDESV (reference sequence). CDR3 amino acids: CASSLGTGAKNIQYF. The CDR3 region has the DNA TGTGCCAGCAGCTTAGGGACAGGGGCCAAAAACATTCAGTACTTC.